The rows below give T cell receptor beta chains drawn from one sample of a study of shared clonotypes between healthy human individuals. Sequencing used immunoSEQ multiplex PCR; TCRdb keeps in-frame clones, though not all of them. Of over a million clones listed, approximately 98.5% are singletons. The sequenced sample consisted of naive CD4+ T cells sorted from blood. These TCRs come from a young man in good health. Both conserved end residues are part of each CDR3. The D gene is left open where the match is weak. Rows may omit the clone size; those that give it use once, few, many or a size class.

V: TRBV5-1
length: 14
D: NA
J: TRBJ1-1
size: NA
DNA: TGCGCCAGCATCCTGGGGCCGGCGAACACTGAAGCTTTCTTT
CDR3: CASILGPANTEAFF

V: TRBV7-2
length: 13
D: NA
J: TRBJ1-2
size: NA
DNA: TGTGCCAGCAGGCCCAGGGGTCTGGGTGGCTACACCTTC
CDR3: CASRPRGLGGYTF

V: TRBV5-1
length: 19
D: TRBD2
J: TRBJ2-1
size: NA
DNA: TGCGCCAGCAGCTTGTTCCCCGGGACTAGCGGGACTGGGAACAATGAGCAGTTCTTC
CDR3: CASSLFPGTSGTGNNEQFF

V: TRBV15
length: 17
D: NA
J: TRBJ1-3
size: NA
DNA: TGTGCCACCAGCAGAGAGGCGGGGGTTTTGTCTGGAAACACCATATATTTT
CDR3: CATSREAGVLSGNTIYF

V: TRBV6-5
length: 13
D: NA
J: TRBJ1-2
size: NA
DNA: TGTGCCACTAGCTTCGATAGGGTTTATGGCTACACCTTC
CDR3: CATSFDRVYGYTF

V: TRBV2
length: 12
D: TRBD1
J: TRBJ2-7
size: NA
DNA: TGTGCCAGCAGTAAGACAGGGCTCGAGCAGTACTTC
CDR3: CASSKTGLEQYF

V: TRBV23-1
length: 18
D: NA
J: TRBJ2-2
size: NA
DNA: TGCGCCAGCAGTCGTCGGGGGCGATTGGTTGGTAACACCGGGGAGCTGTTTTTT
CDR3: CASSRRGRLVGNTGELFF

V: TRBV11-3
length: 17
D: TRBD2
J: TRBJ2-2
size: once
DNA: TGTGCCAGCAGCTTAGCACCGGGACTAGCGGGTACCGGGGAGCTGTTTTTT
CDR3: CASSLAPGLAGTGELFF

V: TRBV28
length: 14
D: TRBD1
J: TRBJ1-1
size: once
DNA: TGTGCCAGCAGTTCAGGGGGGCTGAACACTGAAGCTTTCTTT
CDR3: CASSSGGLNTEAFF

V: TRBV9
length: 14
D: TRBD1
J: TRBJ2-7
size: NA
DNA: TGTGCCAGCAGCGTCGGGACAGTCTTCTACGAGCAGTACTTC
CDR3: CASSVGTVFYEQYF

V: TRBV5-1
length: 15
D: NA
J: TRBJ2-1
size: NA
DNA: TGCGCCAGCAGCTTGTTAAGTGCTGCGAAGAATGAGCAGTTCTTC
CDR3: CASSLLSAAKNEQFF

V: TRBV5-1
length: 15
D: NA
J: TRBJ2-2
size: NA
DNA: TGCGCCAGCAGCTTGACAGGGACGAACACCGGGGAGCTGTTTTTT
CDR3: CASSLTGTNTGELFF

V: TRBV6-1
length: 15
D: TRBD1
J: TRBJ1-2
size: NA
DNA: TGTGCCAGCAGCCAAGAGGGAGGGGGCCACTATGGCTACACCTTC
CDR3: CASSQEGGGHYGYTF

V: TRBV4-1
length: 18
D: NA
J: TRBJ2-3
size: once
DNA: TGCGCCAGCAGCCAAGATTTTTGGGGTGGAGGGGTCACAGATACGCAGTATTTT
CDR3: CASSQDFWGGGVTDTQYF

V: TRBV5-1
length: 17
D: TRBD2
J: TRBJ2-1
size: NA
DNA: TGCGCCAGCAGCTTGGCGAGTTTAGCGGGAGGGCCCAATGAGCAGTTCTTC
CDR3: CASSLASLAGGPNEQFF

V: TRBV5-1
length: 14
D: NA
J: TRBJ2-3
size: NA
DNA: TGCGCCAGCAAGGGCAACTTCTTCACAGATACGCAGTATTTT
CDR3: CASKGNFFTDTQYF

V: TRBV4-2
length: 17
D: TRBD1
J: TRBJ2-3
size: NA
DNA: TGTGCCAGCAGCCAAGAAGCCGGGACAGGGCGCACAGATACGCAGTATTTT
CDR3: CASSQEAGTGRTDTQYF

V: TRBV28
length: 17
D: TRBD2
J: TRBJ2-5
size: NA
DNA: TGTGCCAGCAGTTTATTCTTTCCTAGCGGGAGGCGAGAGACCCAGTACTTC
CDR3: CASSLFFPSGRRETQYF

V: TRBV12-5
length: 13
D: NA
J: TRBJ2-2
size: NA
DNA: TGTGCTAGTGGTCTAAGCGGAACCGGGGAGCTGTTTTTT
CDR3: CASGLSGTGELFF

V: TRBV27
length: 16
D: NA
J: TRBJ2-7
size: NA
DNA: TGTGCCAGCAGTTTATTTGAGGGGACGAGATTCTACGAGCAGTACTTC
CDR3: CASSLFEGTRFYEQYF

V: TRBV5-1
length: 15
D: NA
J: TRBJ1-1
size: NA
DNA: TGCGCCAGCAGCTTGGAACCGTCCTCGGATTCGTCGGCTTTCTTT
CDR3: CASSLEPSSDSSAFF

V: TRBV11-2
length: 15
D: NA
J: TRBJ1-4
size: NA
DNA: TGTGCCAGCAGCTTAGCCCGGGGCGGCTATGAAAAACTGTTTTTT
CDR3: CASSLARGGYEKLFF

V: TRBV15
length: 14
D: TRBD2
J: TRBJ2-5
size: NA
DNA: TGTGCCACCAAGACTAGTGGGGGGGAAGAGACCCAGTACTTC
CDR3: CATKTSGGEETQYF

V: TRBV14
length: 13
D: TRBD1
J: TRBJ2-1
size: NA
DNA: TGTGCCAGCAGCCAAGGGGGGACAGCCGGGCAGTTCTTC
CDR3: CASSQGGTAGQFF

V: TRBV11-2
length: 14
D: NA
J: TRBJ2-4
size: NA
DNA: TGTGCCAGCAGTGGGACTGAAGGCCATTACATTCAGTACTTC
CDR3: CASSGTEGHYIQYF

V: TRBV7-9
length: 13
D: NA
J: TRBJ2-2
size: NA
DNA: TGTGCCAGCAGCACGCAGGAAACCGGGGAGCTGTTTTTT
CDR3: CASSTQETGELFF

V: TRBV5-1
length: 14
D: NA
J: TRBJ2-3
size: NA
DNA: TGCGCCAGCAGCTCCACGGGAGCCATTGATACGCAGTATTTT
CDR3: CASSSTGAIDTQYF